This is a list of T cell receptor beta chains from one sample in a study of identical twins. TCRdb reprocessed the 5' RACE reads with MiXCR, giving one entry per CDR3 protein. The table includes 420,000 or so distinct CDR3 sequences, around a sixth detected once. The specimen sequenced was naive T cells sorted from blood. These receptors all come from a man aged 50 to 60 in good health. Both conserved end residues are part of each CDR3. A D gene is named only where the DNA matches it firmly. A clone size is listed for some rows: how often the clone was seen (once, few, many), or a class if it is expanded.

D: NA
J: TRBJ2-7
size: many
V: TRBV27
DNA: TGTGCCAGCAGTTTATATACGGATATCTCCTACGAGCAGTACTTC
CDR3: CASSLYTDISYEQYF

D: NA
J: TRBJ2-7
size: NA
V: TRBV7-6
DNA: TGTGCCAGCAGCTCCCAGGAGGGGCGCTTTTACGAGCAGTACTTC
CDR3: CASSSQEGRFYEQYF

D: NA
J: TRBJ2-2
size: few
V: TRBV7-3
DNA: TGTGCCAGCAGCTCCTTAAAGGCCGAGAACACCGGGGAGCTGTTTTTT
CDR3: CASSSLKAENTGELFF

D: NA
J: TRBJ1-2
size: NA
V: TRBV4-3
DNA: TGCGCCAGCAGCCAACAGAACTATGGCTACACCTTC
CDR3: CASSQQNYGYTF

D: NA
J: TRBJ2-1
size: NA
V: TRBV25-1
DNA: TGTGCCAGCAGACAAGCGGGACAGCGCAATGAGCAGTTCTTC
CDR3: CASRQAGQRNEQFF

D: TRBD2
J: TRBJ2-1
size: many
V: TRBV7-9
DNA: TGTGCCAGCAGCTTATGGGTAGCGGGTTCACGAAATGAGCAGTTCTTC
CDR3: CASSLWVAGSRNEQFF

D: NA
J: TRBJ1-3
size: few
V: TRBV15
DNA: TGTGCCACCAGACAGTCCCCTGGAAACACCATATATTTT
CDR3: CATRQSPGNTIYF

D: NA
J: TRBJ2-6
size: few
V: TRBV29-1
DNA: TGCAGCGTTGGATTGGTTATCTCTGGGGCCAACGTCCTGACTTTC
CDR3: CSVGLVISGANVLTF

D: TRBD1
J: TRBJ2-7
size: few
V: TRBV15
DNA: TGTGCCACCAGCAGAGCCTCAGGGGGCTCCTACGAGCAGTACTTC
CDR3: CATSRASGGSYEQYF

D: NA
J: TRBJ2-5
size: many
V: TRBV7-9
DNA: TGTGCCAGCAGCTTATGGGCAGACCAAGAGACCCAGTACTTC
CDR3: CASSLWADQETQYF

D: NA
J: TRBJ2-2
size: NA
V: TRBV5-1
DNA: TGCGCCTGCAGCTTGCCGGGTAGAGAAACCGGGGAGCTGTTTTTT
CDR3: CACSLPGRETGELFF

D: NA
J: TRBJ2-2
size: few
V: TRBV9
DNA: TGTGCCAGCAGCGTAGTCTGGACAAGTAACACCGGGGAGCTGTTTTTT
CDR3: CASSVVWTSNTGELFF

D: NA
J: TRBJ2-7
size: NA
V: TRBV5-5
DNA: TGTGCCAGCAGCTTGGTGGCAGGTATCCACGAGCAGTACTTC
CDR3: CASSLVAGIHEQYF

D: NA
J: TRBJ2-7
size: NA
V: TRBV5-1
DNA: TGCGCCAGCAGCACGGGACACCCCGATTACGAGCAGTACTTC
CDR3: CASSTGHPDYEQYF

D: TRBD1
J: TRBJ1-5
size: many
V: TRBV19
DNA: TGTGCCAGTGGACAGGGGCATCAGCCCCAGCATTTT
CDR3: CASGQGHQPQHF

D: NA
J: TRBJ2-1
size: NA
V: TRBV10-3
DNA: TGTGCCATCAGTGAGTCTTCTTACCGGGCACTATACAATGAGCAGTTCTTC
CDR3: CAISESSYRALYNEQFF

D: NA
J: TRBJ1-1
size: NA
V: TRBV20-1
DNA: TGCAGTGCTAGTTTGTCAGGATGGGGCACTGAAGCTTTCTTT
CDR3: CSASLSGWGTEAFF

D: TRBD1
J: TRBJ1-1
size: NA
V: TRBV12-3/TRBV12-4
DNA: TGTGCCAGCAGAGTAGACAGGGCGGTCACTGAAGCTTTCTTT
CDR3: CASRVDRAVTEAFF

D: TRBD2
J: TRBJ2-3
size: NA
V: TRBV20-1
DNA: TGCAGTGCTAGTAGAAGACTAGCGGGAGATGTGGATACGCAGTATTTT
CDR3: CSASRRLAGDVDTQYF

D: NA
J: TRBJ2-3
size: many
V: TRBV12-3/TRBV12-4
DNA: TGTGCCAGCAGTTTACAGGGCACTAGCACAGATACGCAGTATTTT
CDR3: CASSLQGTSTDTQYF

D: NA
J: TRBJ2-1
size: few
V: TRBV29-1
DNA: TGCAGCTTAGACCGGTACAATGAGCAGTTCTTC
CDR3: CSLDRYNEQFF

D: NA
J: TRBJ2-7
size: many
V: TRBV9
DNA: TGTGCCAGCAGCGTAGAACAAGCCTCGGATATTGGCGAGCAGTACTTC
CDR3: CASSVEQASDIGEQYF

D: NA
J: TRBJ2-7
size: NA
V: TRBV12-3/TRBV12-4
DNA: TGTGCCAGCAGGGGGGGACATAACGAGCAGTACTTC
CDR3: CASRGGHNEQYF

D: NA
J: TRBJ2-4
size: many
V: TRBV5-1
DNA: TGCGCCAGCAGCTTGGACAGGGGAGGGAAAAACATTCAGTACTTC
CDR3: CASSLDRGGKNIQYF

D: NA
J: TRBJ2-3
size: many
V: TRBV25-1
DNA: TGTGCCAGCACTCCTAGGTCCACGCAGTATTTT
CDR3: CASTPRSTQYF

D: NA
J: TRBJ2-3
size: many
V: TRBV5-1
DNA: TGCGCCAGCAGCTTGGGGACAGGCACAGATACGCAGTATTTT
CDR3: CASSLGTGTDTQYF

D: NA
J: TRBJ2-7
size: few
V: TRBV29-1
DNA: TGCAGCGCCCTTCTAGAGGGAACCCACGAGCAGTACTTC
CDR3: CSALLEGTHEQYF

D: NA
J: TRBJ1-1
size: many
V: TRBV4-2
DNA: TGTGCCAGCAGCCAAGAAGCACAGGGTCTGACTGAAGCTTTCTTT
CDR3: CASSQEAQGLTEAFF

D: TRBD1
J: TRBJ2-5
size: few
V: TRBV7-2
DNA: TGTGCCAGCAGCTTATCCCGACAGGGTATGGAGACCCAGTACTTC
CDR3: CASSLSRQGMETQYF

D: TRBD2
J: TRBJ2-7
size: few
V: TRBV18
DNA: TGTGCCAGCTCACCTACCTCGACTAGCGGCTACGAGCAGTACTTC
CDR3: CASSPTSTSGYEQYF